A single sample gave rise to the 12 T cell receptor beta chains below, sequenced in a study of Ad26.COV2.S vaccination and SARS-CoV-2 variants (dated by TCRdb to the early 2020s). The method behind the library was the immunoSEQ multiplex PCR assay. TCRdb holds this immuneACCESS table with in-frame rearrangements only. Some clones are missing; in checked studies, unresolved V genes explain under half, and the rest has no known cause. The sample has 350,000 to 500,000 clones on record, about 90% of them singletons. The top ten clonotypes cover about 4.4% of the sample. This specimen's treatment or condition label, interpreted: 15 to 20 received Ad26.COV2.S at low or high dose, single or two shots; a few received placebo; per-sample allocation not given. Repertoires of vaccine and placebo recipients were sequenced from samples taken on day 63 after the first injection. This specimen consisted of peripheral blood, obtained in a trial of Ad26.COV2.S vaccine versus placebo. Source of these receptors: a person between 18 and 65 years old who received the Ad26.COV2.S COVID-19 vaccine or a placebo.

A few counts support this clone. J is TRBJ2-7 and V is TRBV12-5; 11 positions agree with TRBD1. Looked up from germline, CDR1 is LGHNT and CDR2 is FRNRAP. Unmatched junction bases numbered 5, after V lost 1 base and J lost 6 bases. This CDR3 spans 15 amino acids. The CDR3 region is CASGLAGQGESEQYF. The CDR3 nucleotides are TGTGCTAGTGGTTTGGCGGGACAGGGGGAATCCGAGCAGTACTTC.

The chain recombines TRBV5-6 with TRBJ2-5, with D maybe TRBD2 (6 bases). CDR3 length: 14 residues. Per the germline V gene, CDR1 is SGHDT and CDR2 is YYEEEE. The V and J ends lost 2 bases and 2 bases respectively, with 10 bases between them. CDR3 protein: CASSFGAGQETQYF. In DNA form, the CDR3 reads TGTGCCAGCAGCTTTGGGGCGGGGCAAGAGACCCAGTACTTC.

This clone was observed at least ten times. Other DNA sequences within the sample encode an identical CDR3. This sequence joins TRBV19 and TRBJ1-5; D is perhaps TRBD1 (5 bases). Per germline, CDR1 LNHDA and CDR2 SQIVND (reference sequence). This CDR3 has 14 residues. Trimming pared 3 bases from V and 0 bases from J, leaving 6 bases between. The CDR3 region is CASSITGSNQPQHF. The CDR3 region has the DNA TGTGCCAGTAGTATCACAGGTAGCAATCAGCCCCAGCATTTT.

J is TRBJ2-6 and V is TRBV12-2; whether TRBD1, the table's D call, matches the DNA was not checked. TRBV12-2 counts as a pseudogene. The CDR3 consists of 22 residues. DNA for the CDR3: TGTGCAAGTCGTTTATCAACCCGCAGATCGGGACAGGTTTCTGCTGGGGCCAACGTCCTGACTTTC. Translation gives CASRLSTRRSGQVSAGANVLTF.

The chain couples TRBV16 to TRBJ1-1; D not resolved. This CDR3 is built from 15 residues. Germline CDR1 KGHSY, CDR2 FQNENV. V was clipped by 1 base and J by 0 bases, with 9 bases between them. The CDR3 DNA sequence: TGTGCCAGCAGCCAATTCGTCGTGATGAACACTGAAGCTTTCTTT. Protein sequence: CASSQFVVMNTEAFF.

V and J are TRBV19 and TRBJ2-6; D is perhaps TRBD1 or TRBD2 (6 bases each). The CDR3 runs 16 residues. Germline V gene sequence: CDR1 LNHDA, CDR2 SQIVND (reference sequence). The ends were cut back, 6 bases at V and 4 bases at J, with 16 bases in the middle. The CDR3 coding sequence is TGTGCCAGTAGGCGGGACATACTGTCCGGGGCCAACGTCCTGACTTTC. Its translation: CASRRDILSGANVLTF.

The V call is TRBV27, the J call TRBJ2-7; D is perhaps TRBD1 (6 bases). V lost 1 base and J lost 2, with 9 bases in between. Germline V gives CDR1 MNHEY, CDR2 SMNVEV (reference sequence). The CDR3 spans 14 residues. In DNA form, the CDR3 reads TGTGCCAGCAGTTTATTGACAGGCCCCTACGAGCAGTACTTC. Its translation: CASSLLTGPYEQYF.

This clone was counted at least ten times. The rearrangement links TRBV25-1 to TRBJ1-4; D is ambiguous. The CDR3 spans 16 residues. CDR1 and CDR2 from the germline V gene are MGHDK and SYGVNS. The V end was cut by 4 bases, the J end by 4 bases, with 16 bases between. For the CDR3, the DNA is TGTGCCAGCAGTGGGGGAAGGGTACCTTATAATGAAAAACTGTTTTTT. Translating gives CASSGGRVPYNEKLFF.

The chain uses TRBV4-2 and TRBJ2-7; 13 nucleotides match TRBD2. Germline CDR1 LGHNA, CDR2 YNFKEQ. V lost 4 bases to trimming and J lost 1 base; unmatched junction nucleotides: 7. CDR3 length: 17 amino acids. CDR3 protein: CASSLTSGRAGSYEQYF. CDR3 sequence (DNA): TGTGCCAGCAGCCTCACTAGCGGGAGGGCCGGGTCCTACGAGCAGTACTTC.

The chain couples TRBV7-9 to TRBJ2-7; 8 positions agree with TRBD1. Germline V gene sequence: CDR1 SEHNR, CDR2 FQNEAQ (reference sequence). The CDR3 consists of 14 residues. After removal of 7 bases from V and 5 bases from J, the junction contained 10 bases not matched to a gene. CDR3 DNA: TGTGCCAGCACCGGACAGGGAAAGGTTGACGAGCAGTACTTC. It specifies CASTGQGKVDEQYF.

The chain has TRBV4-2 and TRBJ2-5; 14 nucleotides align to TRBD2. Trimming cost V 4 bases and J 5 bases; bases outside gene matches: 9. Looked up from germline, CDR1 is LGHNA and CDR2 is YNFKEQ. The CDR3 consists of 17 residues. The CDR3 reads CASSPGTSGRSLETQYF. CDR3 sequence (DNA): TGTGCCAGCAGCCCGGGGACTAGCGGGAGATCATTGGAGACCCAGTACTTC.

The chain links TRBV12-5 to TRBJ2-1; a possible D gene is TRBD2 (6 bases). V lost 6 bases and J 9 bases, leaving 15 bases between the germline ends. The CDR3 runs to 13 residues. Germline CDR1 and CDR2: LGHNT and FRNRAP. The DNA of the CDR3 is TGTGCTAGTGGGAGGGAGTTTAGCGGTGAGCAGTTCTTC. Translated: CASGREFSGEQFF.